The rows below give T cell receptor beta chains drawn from one sample of a study of T cells after yellow fever vaccination. From the 5' RACE reads, TCRdb called clonotypes with MiXCR, one entry per CDR3 protein. This sample has more than 300,000 distinct CDR3 sequences, with approximately 11% found just once. The sequencing here drew on CD4+ T cells sorted from PBMCs, taken 45 days after the yellow fever booster vaccination. These receptors were obtained from a man younger than 30 who received the YFV17D yellow fever vaccine. Each CDR3 is given with its conserved first and last residue. Each record gives: clone size, D gene, V gene, J gene, CDR3 DNA, CDR3 protein. D genes are given only for firm matches. Only some rows state a clone size, as once, few, many or a class for expanded clones.

clone_size: NA; d_call: NA; v_call: TRBV30; j_call: TRBJ2-7; cdr3_nt: TGTGCCTGGAACAGGGTTGCATACGAGCAGTACTTC; cdr3_aa: CAWNRVAYEQYF
clone_size: NA; d_call: TRBD2; v_call: TRBV4-3; j_call: TRBJ2-4; cdr3_nt: TGCGCCAGCAGCCAGGCTGGATGGGGAGGGATTCAGTACTTC; cdr3_aa: CASSQAGWGGIQYF
clone_size: NA; d_call: NA; v_call: TRBV6-6; j_call: TRBJ2-3; cdr3_nt: TGTGCCAGCAGTTACTTCATCGCGAAAGGGACAGATACGCAGTATTTT; cdr3_aa: CASSYFIAKGTDTQYF
clone_size: NA; d_call: TRBD1; v_call: TRBV6-1; j_call: TRBJ2-3; cdr3_nt: TGTGAACCACACCGGGACAGGGTCCCGCCTGGGCAGTATTTT; cdr3_aa: CEPHRDRVPPGQYF
clone_size: few; d_call: NA; v_call: TRBV4-2; j_call: TRBJ2-1; cdr3_nt: TGTGCCAGCAGTCCGGTGCTTGGGCATTCCAACAATGAGCAGTTCTTC; cdr3_aa: CASSPVLGHSNNEQFF
clone_size: few; d_call: NA; v_call: TRBV5-1; j_call: TRBJ2-3; cdr3_nt: TGCGCCAGCAGCCACTCGGCCACAGATACGCAGTATTTT; cdr3_aa: CASSHSATDTQYF
clone_size: NA; d_call: TRBD1; v_call: TRBV6-1; j_call: TRBJ1-1; cdr3_nt: TGTGCCAGCAGTCGACAGGGATCGATCCGGGCTTTCTTT; cdr3_aa: CASSRQGSIRAFF
clone_size: few; d_call: NA; v_call: TRBV2; j_call: TRBJ1-1; cdr3_nt: TGTGCCAGCAGTGTCCAGCCTAACACTGAAGCTTTCTTT; cdr3_aa: CASSVQPNTEAFF
clone_size: few; d_call: NA; v_call: TRBV15; j_call: TRBJ1-5; cdr3_nt: TGTGCCACCAGCAGAGATCGTCTGGATAGCAATCAGCCCCAGCATTTT; cdr3_aa: CATSRDRLDSNQPQHF
clone_size: many; d_call: TRBD2; v_call: TRBV20-1; j_call: TRBJ2-3; cdr3_nt: TGCAGTGCTCCCCTTAGCGGGGGGGGGGATACGCAGTATTTT; cdr3_aa: CSAPLSGGGDTQYF
clone_size: few; d_call: NA; v_call: TRBV7-2; j_call: TRBJ2-2; cdr3_nt: TGTGCCAGCAGCTCTACCCGTAGGGAGCTGTTTTTT; cdr3_aa: CASSSTRRELFF
clone_size: NA; d_call: NA; v_call: TRBV7-8; j_call: TRBJ2-1; cdr3_nt: TGTGCCAGCAGTTACGACAGAAGCTCCTACAATGAGCAGTTCTTC; cdr3_aa: CASSYDRSSYNEQFF
clone_size: NA; d_call: NA; v_call: TRBV20-1; j_call: TRBJ2-5; cdr3_nt: TGCAGTGCTAGAGATGTCACAGCCAACCAAGAGACCCAGTACTTC; cdr3_aa: CSARDVTANQETQYF
clone_size: few; d_call: TRBD2; v_call: TRBV6-2/TRBV6-3; j_call: TRBJ2-3; cdr3_nt: TGTGCCAGCAGTTCCGGGGGGGGAAATACGCAGTATTTT; cdr3_aa: CASSSGGGNTQYF
clone_size: NA; d_call: NA; v_call: TRBV19; j_call: TRBJ2-6; cdr3_nt: TGTGCCACCCATGTCTCTGGGGCCAACGTCCTGACTTTC; cdr3_aa: CATHVSGANVLTF
clone_size: few; d_call: TRBD1; v_call: TRBV10-3; j_call: TRBJ2-5; cdr3_nt: TGTGCCATCAGTCCAGGGGGCGGACAAGAGACCCAGTACTTC; cdr3_aa: CAISPGGGQETQYF
clone_size: many; d_call: NA; v_call: TRBV29-1; j_call: TRBJ2-4; cdr3_nt: TGCAGCGTGACTAGTGGAACCCTTGTCAAAAACATTCAGTACTTC; cdr3_aa: CSVTSGTLVKNIQYF
clone_size: few; d_call: NA; v_call: TRBV5-1; j_call: TRBJ2-1; cdr3_nt: TGCGCCAGCAGCTTGGGACCCCAGGGGGGCAATGAGCAGTTCTTC; cdr3_aa: CASSLGPQGGNEQFF
clone_size: few; d_call: NA; v_call: TRBV7-2; j_call: TRBJ2-5; cdr3_nt: TGTGCCAGCAGCTTAGCGAGGGGGAGGGAGACCCAGTACTTC; cdr3_aa: CASSLARGRETQYF
clone_size: NA; d_call: TRBD1; v_call: TRBV6-4; j_call: TRBJ1-1; cdr3_nt: TGTGCCAGCAGTGCCCAAGGACAGGAAGAAGCTTTCTTT; cdr3_aa: CASSAQGQEEAFF
clone_size: NA; d_call: NA; v_call: TRBV12-3/TRBV12-4; j_call: TRBJ1-2; cdr3_nt: TGTGCCAGCAGTTTAAGAACGGGGGAAGGCTACACCTTC; cdr3_aa: CASSLRTGEGYTF
clone_size: NA; d_call: TRBD1; v_call: TRBV5-1; j_call: TRBJ1-2; cdr3_nt: TGCGCCAGCAGCAGGGACAGACCGAACTATGGCTACACCTTC; cdr3_aa: CASSRDRPNYGYTF
clone_size: many; d_call: NA; v_call: TRBV5-1; j_call: TRBJ1-3; cdr3_nt: TGCGCCAGCAGCTGGGGGGCGGTCGACTCTGGAAACACCATATATTTT; cdr3_aa: CASSWGAVDSGNTIYF
clone_size: few; d_call: TRBD1; v_call: TRBV7-7; j_call: TRBJ2-1; cdr3_nt: TGTGCCACCTGGGACAGGGGGCGCGTATGTCCGGGGGAGCAGTTCTTC; cdr3_aa: CATWDRGRVCPGEQFF
clone_size: few; d_call: NA; v_call: TRBV4-2; j_call: TRBJ2-1; cdr3_nt: TGTGCCAGCAGCCAAGAGGCACGGAAAAGCTCCTACAATGAGCAGTTCTTC; cdr3_aa: CASSQEARKSSYNEQFF
clone_size: few; d_call: TRBD2; v_call: TRBV5-6; j_call: TRBJ2-1; cdr3_nt: TGTGCCAGCAGCTTTGGTGGGGGGGGCTACAATGAGCAGTTCTTC; cdr3_aa: CASSFGGGGYNEQFF
clone_size: few; d_call: TRBD1; v_call: TRBV10-3; j_call: TRBJ2-3; cdr3_nt: TGTGCCATCAGTGAGGGCAACAGGGGCCATAGCACAGATACGCAGTATTTT; cdr3_aa: CAISEGNRGHSTDTQYF
clone_size: NA; d_call: TRBD2; v_call: TRBV4-2; j_call: TRBJ2-5; cdr3_nt: TGTGCCAGCAGCCAAGAGACTAGCCCGGGGACGGAGACCCAGTACTTC; cdr3_aa: CASSQETSPGTETQYF
clone_size: few; d_call: NA; v_call: TRBV7-2; j_call: TRBJ2-7; cdr3_nt: TGTGCCAGCAGCTTACCGGGTGGGTACTACGAGCAGTACTTC; cdr3_aa: CASSLPGGYYEQYF
clone_size: NA; d_call: NA; v_call: TRBV20-1; j_call: TRBJ1-4; cdr3_nt: TGCAGTGCTGCCAATATGCAGGGCCTAAATGAAAAACTGTTTTTT; cdr3_aa: CSAANMQGLNEKLFF
clone_size: few; d_call: TRBD1; v_call: TRBV9; j_call: TRBJ2-1; cdr3_nt: TGTGCCAGCAGCGTACGGACAGGTTTCGAGCAGTTCTTC; cdr3_aa: CASSVRTGFEQFF
clone_size: NA; d_call: NA; v_call: TRBV5-1; j_call: TRBJ2-1; cdr3_nt: TGCGCCAGCAGCATGGAGGGGCCCTACAATGAGCAGTTCTTC; cdr3_aa: CASSMEGPYNEQFF
clone_size: NA; d_call: NA; v_call: TRBV7-3; j_call: TRBJ2-3; cdr3_nt: TGTGCCAGCAGCTTGGGGACAGGTCGGGGGGACACAGATACGCAGTATTTT; cdr3_aa: CASSLGTGRGDTDTQYF
clone_size: NA; d_call: TRBD1; v_call: TRBV6-2/TRBV6-3; j_call: TRBJ2-7; cdr3_nt: TGTGCCAGCATTAGGGACAGCTCCTACGAGCAGTACTTC; cdr3_aa: CASIRDSSYEQYF
clone_size: few; d_call: TRBD1; v_call: TRBV29-1; j_call: TRBJ2-7; cdr3_nt: TGCAGCGTAGCCGACAGGGGAGGCTCCTACGAGCAGTACTTC; cdr3_aa: CSVADRGGSYEQYF
clone_size: few; d_call: NA; v_call: TRBV2; j_call: TRBJ1-5; cdr3_nt: TGTGCCAGCAGTGAACTAGCAGGGGCTACCCAGCATTTT; cdr3_aa: CASSELAGATQHF
clone_size: few; d_call: TRBD2; v_call: TRBV20-1; j_call: TRBJ2-1; cdr3_nt: TGCAGTGCTAGAGATGAGCGGGGGGGCGGTCATGAGCAGTTCTTC; cdr3_aa: CSARDERGGGHEQFF
clone_size: NA; d_call: TRBD2; v_call: TRBV20-1; j_call: TRBJ2-7; cdr3_nt: TGCAGTGCTGGCGGCCGTAGCGGGGGATACGAGCAGTACTTC; cdr3_aa: CSAGGRSGGYEQYF
clone_size: few; d_call: NA; v_call: TRBV20-1; j_call: TRBJ1-5; cdr3_nt: TGCAGTGTCAGGCATGGCAATCAGCCCCAGCATTTT; cdr3_aa: CSVRHGNQPQHF
clone_size: few; d_call: TRBD2; v_call: TRBV5-1; j_call: TRBJ2-5; cdr3_nt: TGCGCCAGCAGCTTGTTACCAGCCGGGACTAGCGGGGGAGAGACCCAGTACTTC; cdr3_aa: CASSLLPAGTSGGETQYF
clone_size: few; d_call: TRBD2; v_call: TRBV20-1; j_call: TRBJ2-4; cdr3_nt: TGCAGTGCAGGACGGGAGGGTAGCATTCAGTACTTC; cdr3_aa: CSAGREGSIQYF
clone_size: once; d_call: NA; v_call: TRBV5-1; j_call: TRBJ2-3; cdr3_nt: TGCGCCAGCAGCTTGTCGGTCGGGTGGGCAGATACGCAGTATTTT; cdr3_aa: CASSLSVGWADTQYF
clone_size: NA; d_call: NA; v_call: TRBV21-1; j_call: TRBJ2-3; cdr3_nt: TGTGCCAGCCCCAGAGTAGAGCGGGAGAACACAGATACGCAGTATTTT; cdr3_aa: CASPRVERENTDTQYF
clone_size: few; d_call: TRBD1; v_call: TRBV4-3; j_call: TRBJ1-2; cdr3_nt: TGCGCCAGCAGCCAAGGGGGAACAGGGGTCGGCTACACCTTC; cdr3_aa: CASSQGGTGVGYTF
clone_size: few; d_call: NA; v_call: TRBV5-1; j_call: TRBJ2-1; cdr3_nt: TGCGCCAGCAGCTTGGCTGGGGCCACGGACAATGAGCAGTTCTTC; cdr3_aa: CASSLAGATDNEQFF
clone_size: NA; d_call: NA; v_call: TRBV7-2; j_call: TRBJ1-5; cdr3_nt: TGTGCCAGCAGCTTTTCTTGGACGGACCAGCCCCAGCATTTT; cdr3_aa: CASSFSWTDQPQHF
clone_size: many; d_call: TRBD1; v_call: TRBV6-5; j_call: TRBJ1-1; cdr3_nt: TGTGCCAGCCGAATAGGACAGGGGAGGACTGAAGCTTTCTTT; cdr3_aa: CASRIGQGRTEAFF
clone_size: NA; d_call: NA; v_call: TRBV3-1; j_call: TRBJ2-1; cdr3_nt: TGTGCCAGCAGCCAAGTAGATAGACAGCAGTTCTTC; cdr3_aa: CASSQVDRQQFF